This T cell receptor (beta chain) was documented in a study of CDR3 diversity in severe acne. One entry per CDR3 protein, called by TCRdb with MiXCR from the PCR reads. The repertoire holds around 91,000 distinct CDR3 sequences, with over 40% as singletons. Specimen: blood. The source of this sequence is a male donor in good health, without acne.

CDR3 residues: CASSYCASSGAIRGNEQFF. DNA for the CDR3: TGTGCCAGCAGTTACTGCGCCAGTAGTGGAGCAATCCGGGGCAATGAGCAGTTCTTC. The chain is built from TRBV6-5 and TRBJ2-1, with D perhaps TRBD2 (5 bases). CDR3 length: 19 residues. Germline CDR1 reads MNHEY; CDR2 reads SVGAGI. V gave up 1 base and J gave up 6 bases, with 25 bases separating them.